This TCR beta chain was sequenced for a study of cytomegalovirus exposure and HLA in healthy donors. The V end lost 0 bases, the J end lost 6 bases, and 3 bases lay between the germline ends. In germline, CDR1 is LGHNA, CDR2 YNFKEQ. There are 12 residues in the CDR3. 13 Jbeta primers and 60 Vbeta primers were used for the PCR. Sequenced by immunoSEQ multiplex PCR; TCRdb stores in-frame clones only, minus some. The table lists about 220,000 clones, 76% of them singletons. This TCR was sampled from a man aged 18 to 29 in good health and CMV-seronegative. The sequenced sample was PBMCs. The chain uses TRBV4-2 and TRBJ2-1; D is undetermined. The CDR3 sequence: CASSQDSNEQFF. In nucleotides, the CDR3 is TGTGCCAGCAGCCAAGATAGCAATGAGCAGTTCTTC.